One and the same sample provided the 14 T cell receptor beta chains below, sequenced in a study of blood T cell repertoires in COVID-19. Here immunoSEQ multiplex PCR was the method, and the copy in TCRdb shows in-frame clones only, minus some. The sample includes more than 55,000 clones, roughly nine tenths seen only once; the top ten take approximately 4.4%. The sequenced sample consisted of peripheral blood. Every receptor here comes from a middle-aged man with active COVID-19.

This chain joins TRBV7-3 and TRBJ1-4; D call uncertain. The CDR3 extends over 14 amino acids. Per germline, CDR1 SGHTA and CDR2 FQGTGA. Between the trimmed V and J ends, which lost 5 bases and 9 bases, there was a span of 16 bases. The CDR3 coding sequence is TGTGCCAGCAGCCCCCCCGTCAGGAAAAAAAAACTGTTTTTT. Translation: CASSPPVRKKKLFF.

The chain uses TRBV19 and TRBJ1-4; D unclear. In germline, CDR1 is LNHDA, CDR2 SQIVND (reference sequence). V was clipped by 2 bases and J by 8 bases, with 18 bases between them. The CDR3 totals 16 residues. This CDR3 reads CASSIYSALGREKLFF. In DNA, the CDR3 is TGTGCCAGTAGTATATACTCCGCCCTGGGCAGGGAAAAACTGTTTTTT.

V is TRBV18 and J is TRBJ1-6; TRBD1 agrees at 7 bases. V was pared by 4 bases and J by 5 bases, with 5 bases of the junction left unmatched. Germline CDR1 is KGHSH and CDR2 is LQKENI. The CDR3 is 15 residues long. Here the CDR3 DNA reads TGTGCCAGCTCACTCACCGGGACAGATAATTCACCCCTCCACTTT. Protein: CASSLTGTDNSPLHF. The whole variable domain, filled in from reference TRBV18 and TRBJ1-6, reads NAGVMQNPRHLVRRRGQEARLRCSPMKGHSHVYWYRQLPEEGLKFMVYLQKENIIDESGMPKERFSAEFPKEGPSILRIQQVVRGDSAAYFCASSLTGTDNSPLHFGNGTRLTVT.

This rearrangement joins TRBV10-3 to TRBJ2-6; D might be TRBD1 (6 bases). Trimming took off 4 bases at V and 2 bases at J, with 9 bases between the two ends. Germline V gene sequence: CDR1 ENHRY, CDR2 SYGVKD. The CDR3 sequence is 15 residues long. The CDR3 DNA reads TGTGCCATCAGTGCAGGGGCCCCTGGGGCCAACGTCCTGACTTTC. This encodes CAISAGAPGANVLTF.

The CDR3 DNA reads TGTGCCAGCAGCTTGGCCGTGGGAGCGGGAGGGTCCTACAATGAGCAGTTCTTC. Its protein product is CASSLAVGAGGSYNEQFF. The chain recombines TRBV5-4 with TRBJ2-1; 10 bases are shared with TRBD2. This CDR3 is 18 amino acids long. The V gene's germline CDR1 is SGHNT and CDR2 YYREEE (reference sequence). V dropped 0 bases and J dropped 1; count of bases not matched to a gene: 7.

The gene calls are TRBV28 and TRBJ2-1, with TRBD2 matching 10 bases. Germline loops: CDR1 MDHEN, CDR2 SYDVKM. This CDR3 contains 15 residues. Unmatched junction bases numbered 5, after V lost 5 bases and J lost 4 bases. The CDR3 DNA reads TGTGCCAGCAGTGCAAGCGGGAGGGGTTACAATGAGCAGTTCTTC. This translates into CASSASGRGYNEQFF.

The chain couples TRBV2 to TRBJ2-2; D possibly corresponds to TRBD1 (6 bases). CDR3 length: 14 residues. Trimming left V 4 bases short and J 5 bases short, with 11 bases between. Germline assignment: CDR1 SNHLY and CDR2 FYNNEI. CDR3 sequence (DNA): TGTGCCAGCAGTGTTGGCAGGGGAACCGGGGAGCTGTTTTTT. This sequence encodes CASSVGRGTGELFF.

This clone was detected once. The gene calls are TRBV28 and TRBJ2-5, with 7 positions matching TRBD1. Germline V gene data show CDR1 as MDHEN and CDR2 as SYDVKM. The CDR3 runs 14 residues. Losses at the gene ends were 5 bases for V and 3 bases for J; bases not matched to a gene: 6. As DNA, the CDR3 is TGTGCCAGCAGTCTACGACAGGGTAAAGAGACCCAGTACTTC. Translating it yields CASSLRQGKETQYF.

J is TRBJ2-7 and V is TRBV6-2 or TRBV6-3, with 10 bases lining up with TRBD2. The CDR3 is 13 residues long. After removal of 3 bases from V and 10 bases from J, the junction contained 6 bases not matched to a gene. Germline values: CDR1 MNHEY, CDR2 SVGEGT. The CDR3 DNA reads as TGTGCCAGCAGTTATGGACTAGCGGTTTCCCAGTACTTC. Translation: CASSYGLAVSQYF.

This sequence joins TRBV2 and TRBJ1-5, with 11 bases aligning to TRBD1. Germline assignment: CDR1 SNHLY and CDR2 FYNNEI. This CDR3 spans 15 amino acids. V shed 6 bases and J 6 bases; nucleotides not matched to a gene: 7. CDR3 sequence reads: CASRLGQGAIQPQHF. The CDR3, as DNA: TGTGCCAGCAGATTAGGACAGGGGGCTATTCAGCCCCAGCATTTT.

The chain joins TRBV27 to TRBJ1-1; D might be TRBD1 (5 bases). The CDR3 runs 15 residues. CDR1 and CDR2 (germline): MNHEY, SMNVEV (reference sequence). Trimming took 5 bases from V and 0 from J, leaving 13 bases between them. CDR3 sequence reads: CASSPWKGMNTEAFF. CDR3 nucleotide sequence: TGTGCCAGCAGTCCCTGGAAGGGGATGAACACTGAAGCTTTCTTT.

This clone was counted only a few times. V usage is TRBV12-3 or TRBV12-4 and J usage is TRBJ2-1; D possibly corresponds to TRBD1 (6 bases). CDR3 length: 13 amino acids. The V gene lost 6 bases and the J gene lost 0 bases, with 6 bases spanning the gap. CDR3 sequence reads: CASRDSSYNEQFF. The CDR3 region has the DNA TGTGCCAGCAGGGACAGCTCCTACAATGAGCAGTTCTTC.

This clone appeared a single time. The J gene is TRBJ2-3, the V gene TRBV20-1; 10 bases are a match to TRBD1. The V gene's germline CDR1 is DFQATT and CDR2 SNEGSKA (reference sequence). The CDR3 is 14 amino acids. With V trimmed by 6 bases and J by 6 bases, 9 bases remained unmatched. DNA of the CDR3: TGCAGTGCGAGTAGACAGGGGGCGGGGGATACGCAGTATTTT. It encodes CSASRQGAGDTQYF.

The chain recombines TRBV6-5 with TRBJ2-1; a possible D gene is TRBD2 (6 bases). Germline CDR1 reads MNHEY; CDR2 reads SVGAGI. Deletions cut 2 bases from V and 0 bases from J, with 11 bases between. The CDR3 has 16 residues. The CDR3, as DNA: TGTGCCAGCAGTTACCGGAGGGTTAACTCCTACAATGAGCAGTTCTTC. Its translation: CASSYRRVNSYNEQFF.